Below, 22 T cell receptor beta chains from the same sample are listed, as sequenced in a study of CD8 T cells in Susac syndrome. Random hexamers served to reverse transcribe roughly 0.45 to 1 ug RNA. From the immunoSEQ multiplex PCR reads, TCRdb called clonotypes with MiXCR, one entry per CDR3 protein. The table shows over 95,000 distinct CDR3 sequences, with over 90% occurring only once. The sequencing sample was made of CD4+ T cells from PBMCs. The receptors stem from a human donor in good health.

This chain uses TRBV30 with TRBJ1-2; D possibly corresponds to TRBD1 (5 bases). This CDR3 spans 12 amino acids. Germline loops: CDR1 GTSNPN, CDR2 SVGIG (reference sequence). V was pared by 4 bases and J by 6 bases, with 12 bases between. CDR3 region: CAWTWRGDGYTF. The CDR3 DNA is TGTGCCTGGACCTGGAGAGGGGATGGCTACACCTTC.

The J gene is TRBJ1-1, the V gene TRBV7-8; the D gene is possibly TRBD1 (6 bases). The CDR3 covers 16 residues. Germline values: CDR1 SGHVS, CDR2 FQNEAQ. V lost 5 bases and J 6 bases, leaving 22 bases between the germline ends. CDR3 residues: CASSPRGGDRWAEAFF. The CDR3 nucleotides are TGTGCCAGCAGCCCCCGGGGTGGTGACAGGTGGGCTGAAGCTTTCTTT. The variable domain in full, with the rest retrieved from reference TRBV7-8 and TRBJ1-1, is GAGVSQSPRYKVAKRGQDVALRCDPISGHVSLFWYQQALGQGPEFLTYFQNEAQLDKSGLPSDRFFAERPEGSVSTLKIQRTQQEDSAVYLCASSPRGGDRWAEAFFGQGTRLTVV.

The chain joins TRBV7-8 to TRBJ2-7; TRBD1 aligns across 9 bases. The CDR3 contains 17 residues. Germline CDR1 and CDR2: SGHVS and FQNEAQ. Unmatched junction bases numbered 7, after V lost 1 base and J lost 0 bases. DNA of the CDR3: TGTGCCAGCAGCTTAGGCGGGACAGGGAAAATCTCCTACGAGCAGTACTTC. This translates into CASSLGGTGKISYEQYF.

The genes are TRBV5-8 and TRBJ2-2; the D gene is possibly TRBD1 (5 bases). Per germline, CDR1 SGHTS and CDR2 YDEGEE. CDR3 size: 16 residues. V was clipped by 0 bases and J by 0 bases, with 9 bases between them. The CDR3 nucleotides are TGTGCCAGCAGCTTGGAGGGCAGGGCGAACACCGGGGAGCTGTTTTTT. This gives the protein CASSLEGRANTGELFF.

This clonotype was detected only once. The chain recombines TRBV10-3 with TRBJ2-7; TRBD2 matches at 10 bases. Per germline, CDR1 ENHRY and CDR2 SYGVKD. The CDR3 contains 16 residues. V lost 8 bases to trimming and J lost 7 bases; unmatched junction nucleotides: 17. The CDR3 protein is CAIHSSGTSELGEQYF. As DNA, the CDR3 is TGTGCCATCCATTCAAGCGGGACTAGCGAATTGGGAGAGCAGTACTTC.

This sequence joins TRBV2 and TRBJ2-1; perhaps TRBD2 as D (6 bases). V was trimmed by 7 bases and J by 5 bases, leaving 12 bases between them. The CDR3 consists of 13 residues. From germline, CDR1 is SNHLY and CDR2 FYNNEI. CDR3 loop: CASKGVADNEQFF. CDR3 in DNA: TGTGCCAGCAAGGGAGTAGCGGACAATGAGCAGTTCTTC.

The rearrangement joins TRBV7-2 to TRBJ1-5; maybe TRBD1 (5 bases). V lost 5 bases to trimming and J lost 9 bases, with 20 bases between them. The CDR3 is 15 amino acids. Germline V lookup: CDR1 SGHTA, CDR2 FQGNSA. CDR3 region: CASSPVDGPGRPQHF. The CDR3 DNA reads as TGTGCCAGCAGCCCAGTGGACGGGCCGGGACGGCCCCAGCATTTT.

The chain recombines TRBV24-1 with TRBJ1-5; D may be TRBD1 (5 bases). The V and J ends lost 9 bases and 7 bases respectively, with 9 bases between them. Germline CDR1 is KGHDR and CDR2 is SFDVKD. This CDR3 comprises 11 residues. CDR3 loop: CATRGDQPQHF. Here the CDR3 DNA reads TGTGCCACCCGGGGGGACCAGCCCCAGCATTTT.

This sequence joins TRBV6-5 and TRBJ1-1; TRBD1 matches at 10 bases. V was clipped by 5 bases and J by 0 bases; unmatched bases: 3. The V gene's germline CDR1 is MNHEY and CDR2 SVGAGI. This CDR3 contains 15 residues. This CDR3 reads CASSKGQGLNTEAFF. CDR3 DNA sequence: TGTGCCAGCAGTAAGGGACAGGGGTTGAACACTGAAGCTTTCTTT.

CDR3 sequence: CASRAAGQGAHEQFF. For the CDR3, the DNA is TGTGCCAGCAGGGCTGCTGGGCAGGGGGCTCATGAGCAGTTCTTC. The chain uses TRBV7-3 and TRBJ2-1; 8 nucleotides line up with TRBD1. The germline V gene has CDR1 SGHTA and CDR2 FQGTGA. This CDR3 comprises 15 residues. Trimming removed 6 bases from V and 8 bases from J; junction bases left unmatched: 12.

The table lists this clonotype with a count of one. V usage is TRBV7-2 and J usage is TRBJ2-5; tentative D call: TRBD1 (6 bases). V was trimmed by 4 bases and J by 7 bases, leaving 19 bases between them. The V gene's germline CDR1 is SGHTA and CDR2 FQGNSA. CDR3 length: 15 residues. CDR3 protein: CASSSAMGATGTQYF. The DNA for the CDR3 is TGTGCCAGCAGCTCCGCTATGGGGGCGACGGGGACCCAGTACTTC. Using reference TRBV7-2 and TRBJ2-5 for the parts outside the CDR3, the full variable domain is GAGVSQSPSNKVTEKGKDVELRCDPISGHTALYWYRQSLGQGLEFLIYFQGNSAPDKSGLPSDRFSAERTGGSVSTLTIQRTQQEDSAVYLCASSSAMGATGTQYFGPGTRLLVL.

CDR3 region: CASSSRTGSYGYTF. In DNA form, the CDR3 reads TGTGCCAGCAGCTCGAGGACAGGGAGCTATGGCTACACCTTC. J is TRBJ1-2 and V is TRBV7-9; TRBD1 agrees at 8 bases. The length of the CDR3 is 14 residues. Unmatched junction bases numbered 5, after V lost 4 bases and J lost 4 bases. Germline assignment: CDR1 SEHNR and CDR2 FQNEAQ (reference sequence).

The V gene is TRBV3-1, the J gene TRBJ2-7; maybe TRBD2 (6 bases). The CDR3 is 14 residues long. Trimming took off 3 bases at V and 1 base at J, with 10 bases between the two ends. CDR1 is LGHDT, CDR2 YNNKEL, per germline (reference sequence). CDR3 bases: TGTGCCAGCAGCCATTGGGACTTGTCCTACGAGCAGTACTTC. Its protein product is CASSHWDLSYEQYF.

CDR3 nucleotide sequence: TGCGCCAGCAGTTCGCAGCGGGTAGACGGGGTACGAAGCACAGATACGCAGTATTTT. Residues: CASSSQRVDGVRSTDTQYF. The chain recombines TRBV5-1 with TRBJ2-3, with D possibly being TRBD2 (6 bases). Germline assignment: CDR1 SGHRS and CDR2 YFSETQ. Trimming shortened V by 5 bases and J by 0 bases, and 25 bases separated the two germline ends. This CDR3 spans 19 amino acids.

CDR3 region: CASSDGRSSQPQHF. The CDR3 DNA reads TGTGCCAGCAGCGACGGACGGAGTTCTCAGCCCCAGCATTTT. This chain connects TRBV6-2 or TRBV6-3 to TRBJ1-5; D remains unclear. The CDR3 has 14 amino acids. Germline lookup yields CDR1 MNHEY and CDR2 SVGEGT. Trimming shortened V by 6 bases and J by 6 bases, and 15 bases separated the two germline ends.

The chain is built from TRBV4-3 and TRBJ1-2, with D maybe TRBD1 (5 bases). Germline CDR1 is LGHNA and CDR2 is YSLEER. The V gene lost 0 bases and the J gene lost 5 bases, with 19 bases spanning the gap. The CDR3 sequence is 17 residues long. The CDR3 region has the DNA TGCGCCAGCAGCCAAGATCGGGGCAGCGAGAACTATTATGGCTACACCTTC. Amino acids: CASSQDRGSENYYGYTF.

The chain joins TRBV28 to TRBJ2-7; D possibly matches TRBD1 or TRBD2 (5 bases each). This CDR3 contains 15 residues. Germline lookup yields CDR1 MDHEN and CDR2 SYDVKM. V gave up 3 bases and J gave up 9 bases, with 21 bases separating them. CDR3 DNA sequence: TGTGCCAGCAGTTTCGGGGACGGGTCCTACGAGGGGCAGTACTTC. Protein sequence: CASSFGDGSYEGQYF.

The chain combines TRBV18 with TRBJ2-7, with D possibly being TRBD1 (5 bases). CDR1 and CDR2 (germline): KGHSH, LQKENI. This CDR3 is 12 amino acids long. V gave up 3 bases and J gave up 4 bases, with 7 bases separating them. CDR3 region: CASSPGRYEQYF. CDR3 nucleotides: TGTGCCAGCTCACCGGGGCGATACGAGCAGTACTTC.

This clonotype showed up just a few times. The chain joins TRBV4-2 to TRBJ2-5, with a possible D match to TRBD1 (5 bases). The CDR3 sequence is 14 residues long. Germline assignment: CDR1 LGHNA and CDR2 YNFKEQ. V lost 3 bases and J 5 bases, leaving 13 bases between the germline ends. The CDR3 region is CASSHPQGAETQYF. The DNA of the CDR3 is TGTGCCAGCAGCCACCCTCAAGGGGCTGAGACCCAGTACTTC.

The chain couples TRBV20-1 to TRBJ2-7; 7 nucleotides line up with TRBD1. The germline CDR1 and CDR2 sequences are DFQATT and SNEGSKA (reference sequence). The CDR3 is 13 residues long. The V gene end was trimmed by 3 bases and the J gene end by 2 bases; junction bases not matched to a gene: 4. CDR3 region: CSASDRAPYEQYF. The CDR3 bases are TGCAGTGCTAGTGACAGGGCCCCCTACGAGCAGTACTTC.

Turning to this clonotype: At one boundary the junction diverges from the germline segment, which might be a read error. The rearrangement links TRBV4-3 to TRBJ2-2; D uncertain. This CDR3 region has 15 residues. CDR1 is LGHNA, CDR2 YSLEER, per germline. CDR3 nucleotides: TGCGCCAGCAGCCAAGATGTGGGAAACACCGAGGAGCTGTTTTTT. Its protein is CASSQDVGNTEELFF.

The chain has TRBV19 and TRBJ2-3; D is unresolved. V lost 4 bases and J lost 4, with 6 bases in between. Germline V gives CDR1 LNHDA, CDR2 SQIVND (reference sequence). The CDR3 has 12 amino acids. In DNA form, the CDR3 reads TGTGCCAGTAGTACCGAGGCAGATACGCAGTATTTT. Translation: CASSTEADTQYF.